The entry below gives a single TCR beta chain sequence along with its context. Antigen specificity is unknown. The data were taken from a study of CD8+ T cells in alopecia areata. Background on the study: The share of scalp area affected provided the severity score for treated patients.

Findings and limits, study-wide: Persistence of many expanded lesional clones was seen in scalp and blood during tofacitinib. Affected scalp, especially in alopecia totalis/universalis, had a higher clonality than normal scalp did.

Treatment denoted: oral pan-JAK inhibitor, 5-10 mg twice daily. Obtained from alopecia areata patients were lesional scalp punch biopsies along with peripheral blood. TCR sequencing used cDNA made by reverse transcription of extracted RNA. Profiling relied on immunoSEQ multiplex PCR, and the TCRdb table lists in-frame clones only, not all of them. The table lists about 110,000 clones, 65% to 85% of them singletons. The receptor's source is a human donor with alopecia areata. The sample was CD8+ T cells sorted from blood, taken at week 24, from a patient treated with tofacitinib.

The DNA of the CDR3 is TGTGCCAGCAGCGACCTCAGCCATGAGCAGTTCTTC. Its protein product is CASSDLSHEQFF. The chain couples TRBV5-6 to TRBJ2-1; D ambiguous. Per germline, CDR1 SGHDT and CDR2 YYEEEE. The ends were cut back, 4 bases at V and 8 bases at J, with 10 bases in the middle. The length of the CDR3 is 12 residues.